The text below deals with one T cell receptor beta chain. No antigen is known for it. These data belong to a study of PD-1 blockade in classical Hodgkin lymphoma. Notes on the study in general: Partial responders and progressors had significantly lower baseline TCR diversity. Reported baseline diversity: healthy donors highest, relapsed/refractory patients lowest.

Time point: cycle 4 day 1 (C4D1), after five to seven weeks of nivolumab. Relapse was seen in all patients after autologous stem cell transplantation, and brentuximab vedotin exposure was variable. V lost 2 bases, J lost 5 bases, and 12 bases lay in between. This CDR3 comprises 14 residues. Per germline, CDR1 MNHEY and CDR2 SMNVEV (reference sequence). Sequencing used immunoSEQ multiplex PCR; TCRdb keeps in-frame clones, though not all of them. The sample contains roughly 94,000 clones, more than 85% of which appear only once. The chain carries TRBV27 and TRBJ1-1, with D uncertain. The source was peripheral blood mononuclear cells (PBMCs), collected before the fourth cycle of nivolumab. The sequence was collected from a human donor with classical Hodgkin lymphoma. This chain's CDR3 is CASSLGGRMTEAFF. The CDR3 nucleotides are TGTGCCAGCAGTTTAGGAGGGAGAATGACTGAAGCTTTCTTT.